The clone carrying this TCR beta chain was seen only a few times. This sample is drawn from a study of technical replicates of blood from several donors. Assay used: immunoSEQ multiplex PCR; TCRdb lists only in-frame clones, some missing. The sample carries roughly 15,000 clones, 80% to 90% recorded once. Germline V lookup: CDR1 SGHTA, CDR2 FQGNSA. V was shortened by 2 bases and J by 5 bases, with 13 bases between the two germline ends. The CDR3 sequence is 14 residues long. This chain uses TRBV7-2 with TRBJ2-7; maybe TRBD2 (6 bases). This receptor was taken from a human donor in good health. Sequenced sample: PBMCs. The CDR3 protein is CASSLRGRRDEQYF. As DNA, the CDR3 is TGTGCCAGCAGCTTACGGGGGAGGCGGGACGAGCAGTACTTC.